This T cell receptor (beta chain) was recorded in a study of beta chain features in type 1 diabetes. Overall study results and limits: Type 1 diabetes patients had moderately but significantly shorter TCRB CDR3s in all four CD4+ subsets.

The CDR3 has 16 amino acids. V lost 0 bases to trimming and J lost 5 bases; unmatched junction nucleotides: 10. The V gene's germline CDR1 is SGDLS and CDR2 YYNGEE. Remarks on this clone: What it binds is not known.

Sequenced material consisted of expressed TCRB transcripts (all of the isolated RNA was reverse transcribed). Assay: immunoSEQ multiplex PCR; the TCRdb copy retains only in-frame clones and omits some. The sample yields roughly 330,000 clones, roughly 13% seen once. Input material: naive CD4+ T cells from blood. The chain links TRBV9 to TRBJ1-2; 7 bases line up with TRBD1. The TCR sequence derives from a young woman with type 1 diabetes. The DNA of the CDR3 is TGTGCCAGCAGCGTAGGGGGACAGCCGGTCGGGTATGGCTACACCTTC. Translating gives CASSVGGQPVGYGYTF. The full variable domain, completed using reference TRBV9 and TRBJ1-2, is DSGVTQTPKHLITATGQRVTLRCSPRSGDLSVYWYQQSLDQGLQFLIQYYNGEERAKGNILERFSAQQFPDLHSELNLSSLELGDSALYFCASSVGGQPVGYGYTFGSGTRLTVV.